These 23 T cell receptor beta chains were all obtained from the same sample, sequenced in a study of T-cell reconstitution after alpha-beta-depleted transplantation in children. Library preparation (for TCRbeta) was performed with unique molecular identifiers. In TCRdb, the PCR reads were re-called with MiXCR into one record per CDR3 protein. The repertoire holds 440,000 or so distinct CDR3 sequences, with approximately 41% as singletons. The sequencing here drew on PBMCs, taken before TCRalphabeta/CD19-depleted stem cell transplant. All receptors come from a girl aged 2-9 years with aplastic anemia, due to receive a stem cell transplant.

In this sample, this clonotype turned up a few times. This sequence may be a read error, since a much larger clone differs from it by one base. This chain uses TRBV7-2 with TRBJ2-7, with 7 positions matching TRBD2. The V and J ends lost 5 bases and 6 bases, in that order; junction bases with no gene match: 13. The CDR3 length is 15 residues. Per germline, CDR1 SGHTA and CDR2 FQGNSA. CDR3: CASSPRSREFGEQYF. CDR3 sequence (DNA): TGTGCCAGCAGCCCACGTTCGCGGGAGTTTGGCGAGCAGTACTTC.

This sequence joins TRBV7-6 and TRBJ2-7; 10 bases are shared with TRBD1. The CDR3 sequence is 17 residues long. With 5 bases clipped from V and 5 bases from J, the junction kept 15 bases outside the gene matches. The V gene's germline CDR1 is SGHVS and CDR2 FNYEAQ. CDR3 in amino acids: CASSGGRARTGGHEQYF. The CDR3 DNA follows: TGTGCCAGCAGCGGTGGCCGAGCCCGGACAGGGGGACACGAGCAGTACTTC.

This clonotype came up many times. V gene TRBV5-1 combines with J gene TRBJ2-7, with a tentative D call TRBD1 (5 bases). V was shortened by 0 bases and J by 0 bases, with 10 bases between the two germline ends. Per germline, CDR1 SGHRS and CDR2 YFSETQ. This CDR3 has 15 amino acids. This chain's CDR3 is CASSLGSTDSYEQYF. The CDR3 bases are TGCGCCAGCAGCTTGGGCTCGACAGACTCCTACGAGCAGTACTTC.

This clonotype was detected only a few times. The rearrangement links TRBV21-1 to TRBJ2-3. TRBV21-1 is a known pseudogene. The CDR3 is made up of 15 amino acids. CDR3 DNA sequence: TGTGCCAGCAGCAAAGATGGGTTAAGCACAGATACGCAGTATTTT. Protein product: CASSKDGLSTDTQYF.

This clonotype was picked up many times. The chain has TRBV20-1 and TRBJ2-7, with D perhaps matching TRBD2 (6 bases). The CDR3 is 16 residues long. Trimming took off 1 base at V and 2 bases at J, with 18 bases between the two ends. Germline assignment: CDR1 DFQATT and CDR2 SNEGSKA (reference sequence). CDR3 region: CSARVMRVAETYEQYF. In DNA, the CDR3 is TGCAGTGCTAGAGTTATGAGGGTAGCGGAGACCTACGAGCAGTACTTC.

The rearrangement links TRBV28 to TRBJ2-7, with TRBD2 identical over 10 bases. Germline loops: CDR1 MDHEN, CDR2 SYDVKM. The ends lost 1 base at V and 5 bases at J; junction bases unmatched: 8. The CDR3 loop spans 16 amino acids. The CDR3, as DNA: TGTGCCAGCAGTTTATACCCTAGCGGGAGTATTGACGAGCAGTACTTC. Amino acids: CASSLYPSGSIDEQYF.

The rearrangement uses TRBV12-3 or TRBV12-4 and TRBJ1-1; D is undetermined. Trimming shortened V by 3 bases and J by 3 bases, and 8 bases separated the two germline ends. The length of the CDR3 is 13 residues. CDR3 residues: CASSLTRDTEAFF. DNA for the CDR3: TGTGCCAGCAGTTTGACACGGGACACTGAAGCTTTCTTT.

The chain combines TRBV5-1 with TRBJ2-7; perhaps TRBD1 as D (6 bases). This CDR3 comprises 15 residues. The V gene lost 1 base and the J gene lost 0 bases, with 11 bases spanning the gap. In germline, CDR1 is SGHRS, CDR2 YFSETQ. The DNA for the CDR3 is TGCGCCAGCAGCTTGCTCAGGGGACACTCCTACGAGCAGTACTTC. Translation: CASSLLRGHSYEQYF.

This clonotype showed up just once. The rearrangement links TRBV5-1 to TRBJ2-4; perhaps D is TRBD1 or TRBD2 (5 bases each). Trimming left V 3 bases short and J 8 bases short, with 18 bases between. CDR3 length equals 15 residues. Germline V lookup: CDR1 SGHRS, CDR2 YFSETQ. The CDR3 sequence: CASSSLGVGADIQYF. The CDR3 DNA is TGCGCCAGCAGCTCGCTGGGGGTAGGAGCGGACATTCAGTACTTC. The full variable domain, its missing parts supplied by reference TRBV5-1 and TRBJ2-4, is KAGVTQTPRYLIKTRGQQVTLSCSPISGHRSVSWYQQTPGQGLQFLFEYFSETQRNKGNFPGRFSGRQFSNSRSEMNVSTLELGDSALYLCASSSLGVGADIQYFGAGTRLSVL.

This clonotype was seen a few times. The chain joins TRBV7-9 to TRBJ2-3; 9 bases map to TRBD2. J gave up 3 bases and V 1 base, and 2 bases lay outside the gene matches. This CDR3 spans 15 amino acids. CDR1 is SEHNR and CDR2 is FQNEAQ in the germline V gene (reference sequence). The CDR3 spells CASSLGGGVTDTQYF. As DNA, the CDR3 is TGTGCCAGCAGCTTAGGCGGGGGGGTTACAGATACGCAGTATTTT. The variable domain in full, with the rest retrieved from reference TRBV7-9 and TRBJ2-3, is DTGVSQNPRHKITKRGQNVTFRCDPISEHNRLYWYRQTLGQGPEFLTYFQNEAQLEKSRLLSDRFSAERPKGSFSTLEIQRTEQGDSAMYLCASSLGGGVTDTQYFGPGTRLTVL.

The chain joins TRBV30 to TRBJ2-2; TRBD2 might be the D (6 bases). CDR3 size: 12 residues. CDR1 and CDR2 (germline): GTSNPN, SVGIG (reference sequence). The V end was cut by 4 bases, the J end by 4 bases, with 7 bases between. The CDR3 region is CAWTSATGELFF. The CDR3 bases are TGTGCCTGGACTAGCGCCACCGGGGAGCTGTTTTTT.

Many counts were recorded for this clonotype. The rearrangement links TRBV5-1 to TRBJ2-7; tentative D call: TRBD1 (6 bases). This CDR3 spans 14 amino acids. V lost 4 bases and J 3 bases, leaving 14 bases between the germline ends. Germline V gene data show CDR1 as SGHRS and CDR2 as YFSETQ. CDR3: CASSLRQESYEQYF. The CDR3 nucleotides read TGCGCCAGCAGCCTGAGACAGGAGAGCTACGAGCAGTACTTC.

Worth noting for this clonotype: Compared with germline, one end of the junction differs, possibly owing to a read error. The chain joins TRBV5-1 to TRBJ2-1, with a weak D call TRBD2 (5 bases). The CDR3 is 15 amino acids. Germline CDR1 is SGHRS and CDR2 is YFSETQ. The CDR3 DNA follows: TGCGCCAGCAGCTTGACGAGGGCATCCTATAATGAGCAGTTCTTC. Encoded protein: CASSLTRASYNEQFF.

The rearrangement links TRBV20-1 to TRBJ2-7, with D possibly TRBD2 on 6 matching bases. CDR3 length: 18 residues. Between the trimmed V and J ends, which lost 0 bases and 2 bases, there was a span of 23 bases. Germline values: CDR1 DFQATT, CDR2 SNEGSKA (reference sequence). The CDR3 region has the DNA TGCAGTGCTAGAGATTCTAGTAACCCCAATGGAGGGACCTACGAGCAGTACTTC. Its protein is CSARDSSNPNGGTYEQYF.

The chain recombines TRBV5-1 with TRBJ1-4; D perhaps matches TRBD1 (5 bases). V was pared by 3 bases and J by 1 base, with 7 bases between. The CDR3 sequence is 14 residues long. Germline CDR1 and CDR2: SGHRS and YFSETQ. DNA of the CDR3: TGCGCCAGCAGCTACGACAGAACTAATGAAAAACTGTTTTTT. This encodes CASSYDRTNEKLFF.

This clonotype was recorded once. The gene calls are TRBV20-1 and TRBJ2-2, with 8 bases lining up with TRBD2. Germline V CDR1 and CDR2: DFQATT, SNEGSKA (reference sequence). The CDR3 sequence is 16 residues long. V gave up 2 bases and J gave up 7 bases; unmatched junction bases: 12. CDR3 nucleotide sequence: TGCAGTGCTAGATTGGGTTACGGGGGGGCAGGCGGGGAGCTGTTTTTT. It translates to CSARLGYGGAGGELFF.

Points on this clonotype: One end of the junction varies from germline; a read error may be responsible. J is TRBJ2-3 and V is TRBV5-1; D tentatively fits TRBD1 or TRBD2 (5 bases each). The germline CDR1 and CDR2 sequences are SGHRS and YFSETQ. The length of the CDR3 is 14 residues. The CDR3, as DNA: TGCGCCACCAGCTACGGGGCCCCCACAGATACGCAGTATTTT. Translation gives CATSYGAPTDTQYF.

This clonotype was detected a few times. This chain joins TRBV28 and TRBJ1-5, with 10 bases aligning to TRBD1. Germline V gene lookup returns CDR1 MDHEN and CDR2 SYDVKM. V shed 2 bases, J shed 8 bases, and the junction held 12 bases outside the gene matches. The CDR3 consists of 17 residues. The CDR3 here is CASSLIRAPGQGKPQHF. The DNA of the CDR3 is TGTGCCAGCAGTTTAATTAGGGCCCCGGGACAGGGGAAGCCCCAGCATTTT.

This clonotype was found a few times. This sequence joins TRBV30 and TRBJ2-1, with a tentative D call TRBD1 (5 bases). V was cut by 2 bases and J by 8 bases, with 22 bases left in between. CDR1 GTSNPN and CDR2 SVGIG come from the germline V gene (reference sequence). The CDR3 consists of 16 residues. CDR3 protein: CAWSTAGNGWVDEQFF. The CDR3 nucleotides are TGTGCCTGGAGTACTGCAGGGAACGGGTGGGTCGATGAGCAGTTCTTC.

This clonotype appeared a few times. The CDR3 sequence is CASSSPTYPGRDTQYF. In nucleotides, the CDR3 is TGTGCCAGCAGTTCCCCTACCTATCCGGGGCGGGATACGCAGTATTTT. The V and J genes are TRBV6-5 and TRBJ2-3; D tentatively fits TRBD1 or TRBD2 (5 bases each). In germline, CDR1 is MNHEY, CDR2 SVGAGI. This CDR3 is built from 16 residues. V was trimmed by 4 bases and J by 6 bases, leaving 20 bases between them.

In this sample, this clonotype turned up many times. V and J are TRBV20-1 and TRBJ2-7, with 9 positions matching TRBD2. V shed 5 bases, J shed 4 bases, and the junction held 9 bases outside the gene matches. The CDR3 runs 14 residues. Germline assignment: CDR1 DFQATT and CDR2 SNEGSKA (reference sequence). In DNA, the CDR3 is TGCAGTGCTTCAGCCAGCGGGGGGTTATACGAGCAGTACTTC. It yields the protein CSASASGGLYEQYF.

This chain links TRBV12-3 or TRBV12-4 with TRBJ2-3; the match to TRBD2 covers 11 bases. The V gene end was trimmed by 7 bases and the J gene end by 7 bases; junction bases not matched to a gene: 10. CDR3 size: 15 residues. CDR3 protein: CASTTIAGGPYTQYF. In DNA, the CDR3 is TGTGCCAGCACCACCATAGCGGGAGGGCCATATACGCAGTATTTT.

This clonotype was observed a handful of times. The chain joins TRBV24-1 to TRBJ2-3; TRBD1 is a possible D gene (6 bases). The V gene's germline CDR1 is KGHDR and CDR2 SFDVKD. The CDR3 totals 16 residues. Trimming removed 2 bases at V and 0 bases at J, with 11 bases between. The CDR3 sequence: CATSDSRTASTDTQYF. DNA for the CDR3: TGTGCCACCAGTGATTCTAGGACAGCTAGCACAGATACGCAGTATTTT.